What follows is one TCR beta chain and its context. This clonotype was seen ten or more times. Its specific antigen is unknown. Its ends do not fully match the called genes, so a read error is possible. This specimen's time point label, interpreted: newly diagnosed GD, antithyroid drugs for less than 3 months. RNA was extracted from PBMCs in TRIzol for both TCR sequencing and RNA sequencing. The diagnosis of Graves' disease followed American Thyroid Association guidelines. The patients came from an endocrinology department in Xi'an, China. Each patient gave roughly 8.4 milliliters of peripheral blood, collected in an EDTA anticoagulant tube. PBMCs were isolated by Ficoll Paque Plus density gradient separation without further T cell sorting. RNA quality was checked with an Agilent 2100 Bioanalyzer and agarose gel, and concentration with a NanoDrop 2000. This specimen belongs to a study of regulatory T cells in long-lasting Graves disease (dated by TCRdb to the early 2020s). For the study in its entirety: Antithyroid drugs had been taken for less than 3 months by newly diagnosed Graves' disease patients. Patients with persistent Graves' disease were compared with patients with newly diagnosed Graves' disease using TCR sequencing and RNA sequencing of peripheral blood. TCR sequencing covered some 13 persistent and roughly 20 newly diagnosed Graves' disease patients, some 33 samples in total. The study was conducted in China and was registered as a clinical trial. Summary of the overall study and its limitations: Only peripheral blood was studied, because thyroid tissue, the primary lesion, was inaccessible. More public clonotypes were shared among persistent patients (roughly 2,700) than among newly diagnosed patients (approximately 1,000). The small sample size was acknowledged by the authors as a limitation that may reduce accuracy. Sequencing and analysis were limited to the TCR beta chain. Compared with newly diagnosed patients, patients with persistent Graves' disease had lower TCR Shannon entropy and fewer highly expanded clones, which suggests clonal expansion. Persistent disease showed preferential use of TRBV28, TRBJ1-2 and TRBJ2-5, whereas newly diagnosed disease favored TRBV20-1 and TRBJ2-1.

The germline V gene yields SGHRS for CDR1 and YFSETQ for CDR2. Counted from cysteine to phenylalanine, this CDR3 has 14 amino acids. Of the read, only the CDR3 DNA is kept; its 42 bases are in frame from base 1. Library generation was performed with multiplex PCR. The reads were generated on an Illumina HiSeq 4000. CDR3 regions were amplified by Arm-PCR with iRepertoire HTBI primers to construct TCR beta libraries. Before sequencing, the PCR products went through gel purification. In the paper's pipeline: Gene usage analysis of CDR3 amino acid clonotypes relied on the approximately 68 TRBV and about 15 TRBJ segments identified across samples. COPE and FqMerger were used to merge the filtered high-quality paired reads into contigs. BLAST was used to align contigs to the IMGT TRBV, TRBD and TRBJ reference genes, and CDR3 was defined following IMGT. Any clonotype with a frequency above 0.1% was classified as a highly expanded clone. Repertoire diversity was measured by Shannon entropy, and V-J evenness by the Gini coefficient. Public clonotypes were defined as clonotypes shared by more than one individual. TCRdb reprocessed the public reads (quality trimming at Q25 with fastp, clone calling with MiXCR) and kept in-frame beta chains. Each CDR3 protein appears once, grouped with its most common genes and DNA. The V and J calls were not made by the authors but by TCRdb's processing. The sample records 350,000 to 450,000 distinct CDR3 sequences, under 15% of which are singletons. Of the sample, 15% to 20% falls within the top ten clones.

These data were likewise used in another study, on T cells in Graves' hyperthyroidism and ophthalmopathy. The second publication reports: Graves' hyperthyroidism was defined as stable when no progression to ophthalmopathy occurred over 18 months of follow-up. Hyperthyroidism patients were newly diagnosed, had a disease duration of under 2 months, and were aged 18 to 65 years. The study excluded patients with uncontrolled infections, other autoimmune diseases, pregnancy or lactation. Clinical symptoms, serum thyroxine and TRAb, thyroid ultrasound, and orbital computed tomography formed the basis for the diagnoses. A first-round RT-PCR of the TCR CDR3 used the HTBI primer set with the Qiagen OneStep RT-PCR kit. Blood samples also contained most of the expanded thyroid clonotypes (frequency above 0.001), which suggests that blood repertoires may reflect thyroid immune responses. A model built on a 13 V-J signature distinguished ophthalmopathy from stable hyperthyroidism, reaching around 90% sensitivity and under 84% specificity in cross-validation and 80%/75% in testing. During validation, the model predicted progression to ophthalmopathy a median of around six months ahead of onset, with approximately 70% sensitivity and less than 85% specificity. To identify TCR V-J signatures that set the groups apart, the researchers used a discovery cohort of more than 95 patients, made up of fewer than 50 with Graves' ophthalmopathy and about 60 with stable Graves' hyperthyroidism. Prospective prediction of ophthalmopathy was tested in an independent validation cohort consisting of about 20 hyperthyroidism patients and some 15 patients who later progressed to ophthalmopathy. The roughly 100 discovery patients were randomly divided into training and test sets at a 7:3 ratio. The study also compared thyroid tissue and blood T-cell repertoires from 6 or 7 Graves' hyperthyroidism patients. After blood sampling, hyperthyroidism patients were treated with methimazole at a starting dose of 30 mg daily, and ophthalmopathy patients were treated with high-dose intravenous methylprednisolone. The libraries were constructed in a second round of multiplex PCR and then size-selected and purified. Sequencing of the libraries was done on an Illumina HiSeq2000 using paired-end 100 bp reads. SOAPnuke was used to process the raw data, with reads discarded if the reads contained adapters or uncalled bases, had a mean Phred below 15, or lacked an exact constant-primer or identifier match. COPE v1.2.5 was used to merge high-quality paired reads, and clonotypes were defined as unique nucleotide sequences. MiTCR v1.1 was used to align clonotypes to the IMGT TRBV, TRBD and TRBJ reference segments. Only V-J combinations with frequency above 0.0001, covering about 99% of repertoires, were analysed. A TCS score was defined as the ratio of F50 (clonal expansion) to E x V (chaos), with BLOSUM62-based TCRdist applied between CDR3 peptides within each V-J. Welch's t-statistics and random forest reduced fewer than 600 V-J features to under 15, which were used in a naive Bayes classifier (R e1071). Sample size was not statistically predetermined, and blinding of investigators to group allocation was not performed. The paper reports TCR Vbeta CDR3 sequencing of fewer than 150 peripheral blood samples: 43 ophthalmopathy, under 80 hyperthyroidism and 17 progressor patients.

Specimen: peripheral blood mononuclear cells (PBMCs), collected at new diagnosis, from a patient treated with antithyroid drugs. Recombination linked TRBV5-1 to TRBJ1-1, and possibly TRBD1, on 5 matching bases. This clonotype originated in a woman in her twenties or thirties with Graves disease. Donor details come from another sample of the same person, matched by shared clones. The CDR3 amino acid sequence is: CASSLRGPNTEAFF. The DNA sequence is as follows: TGTGCCAGCAGCTTGCGGGGCCCGAACACTGAAGCTTTCTTT.